This record concerns one T cell receptor beta chain sequence. Antigen: not known. This table comes from immunoSEQ multiplex PCR, and its TCRdb copy is limited to in-frame clones, with some not included. The data contain over 65,000 clones, around nine tenths of them singletons. The data derive from a study of OX40 agonist ivuxolimab in advanced cancers. On the study more broadly: Dose-escalation patients' cancers were hepatocellular carcinoma, melanoma, renal cell or head and neck cancer. Study-wide results and caveats: Nonresponders, in some cases, also had low normalized T-cell clonal expansion.

Blood draws occurred at baseline, cycle 4 day 1, and cycle 7 day 1. This receptor was taken from an adult with an advanced solid tumor such as melanoma, head and neck, liver or kidney cancer. This specimen was CD4+ or CD8+ T cells sorted from blood, taken in a trial of the OX40 agonist ivuxolimab.

CDR3 DNA: TGTGCCAGCAGCCCTAGGGGCTTTCGGGGCCAAGAGACCCAGTACTTC. Translation gives CASSPRGFRGQETQYF. The genes are TRBV11-3 and TRBJ2-5, with D possibly called TRBD1 or TRBD2 (5 bases each). The V gene lost 5 bases and the J gene lost 1 base, with 17 bases spanning the gap. The CDR3 spans 16 residues. Germline V gene lookup returns CDR1 SGHNT and CDR2 YENEEA.